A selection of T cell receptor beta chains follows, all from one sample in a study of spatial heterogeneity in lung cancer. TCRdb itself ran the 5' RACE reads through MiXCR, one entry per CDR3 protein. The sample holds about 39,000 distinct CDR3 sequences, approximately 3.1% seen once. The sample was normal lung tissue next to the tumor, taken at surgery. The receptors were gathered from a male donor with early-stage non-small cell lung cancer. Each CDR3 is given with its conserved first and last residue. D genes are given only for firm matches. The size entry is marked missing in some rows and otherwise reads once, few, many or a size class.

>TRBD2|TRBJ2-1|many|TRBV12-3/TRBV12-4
CASSRAGGVHNEQFF
TGTGCCAGCAGCCGAGCGGGAGGGGTTCACAATGAGCAGTTCTTC
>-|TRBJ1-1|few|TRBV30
CAWSVTPRPIF
TGTGCCTGGAGTGTAACCCCGAGGCCAATTTTT
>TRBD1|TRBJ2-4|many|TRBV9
CASSVADREGLLQYF
TGTGCCAGCAGCGTAGCTGACAGGGAAGGTCTACTTCAGTACTTC
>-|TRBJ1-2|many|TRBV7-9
CASSLEANYGYTF
TGTGCCAGCAGCTTAGAAGCTAACTATGGCTACACCTTC
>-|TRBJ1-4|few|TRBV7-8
CASSFRTAGKLFF
TGTGCCAGCAGTTTTAGGACGGCCGGAAAACTGTTTTTT
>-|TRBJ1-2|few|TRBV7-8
CASSLLSNYGYTF
TGTGCCAGCAGCTTACTTTCTAACTATGGCTACACCTTC
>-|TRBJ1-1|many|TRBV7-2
CASSSGPGREAFF
TGTGCCAGCAGCTCTGGTCCGGGAAGGGAAGCTTTCTTT
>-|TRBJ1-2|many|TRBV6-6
CASSYPGFGSGYTF
TGTGCCAGCAGTTACCCAGGGTTTGGATCTGGCTACACCTTC
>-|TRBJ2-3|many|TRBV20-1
CSARDLQGYTDTQYF
TGCAGTGCTAGAGATCTCCAGGGTTACACAGATACGCAGTATTTT
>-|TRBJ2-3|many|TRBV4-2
CASSHLQGQGGDTQYF
TGTGCCAGCAGCCATCTTCAGGGCCAGGGGGGGGATACGCAGTATTTT
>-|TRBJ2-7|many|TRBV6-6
CASTTGDTTYEQYF
TGTGCCAGCACCACGGGCGACACCACCTACGAGCAGTACTTC
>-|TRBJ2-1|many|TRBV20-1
CSAPRNRDHEQFF
TGCAGTGCTCCGAGGAATAGGGACCATGAGCAGTTCTTC
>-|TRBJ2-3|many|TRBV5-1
CASSPGASSTDTQYF
TGCGCCAGCAGCCCCGGGGCCTCTAGCACAGATACGCAGTATTTT
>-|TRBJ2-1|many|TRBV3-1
CASSQGSGFVNEQFF
TGTGCCAGCAGCCAAGGTTCCGGATTTGTCAATGAGCAGTTCTTC
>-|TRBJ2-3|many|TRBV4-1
CASSQRVVADGADTQYF
TGCGCCAGCAGCCAACGTGTAGTAGCGGACGGGGCAGATACGCAGTATTTT
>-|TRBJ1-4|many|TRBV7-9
CASSTRDINEKLFF
TGTGCCAGCAGCACCCGGGACATTAATGAAAAACTGTTTTTT
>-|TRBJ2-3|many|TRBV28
CASRGAPRDTQYF
TGTGCCAGCAGGGGAGCTCCCCGGGATACGCAGTATTTT
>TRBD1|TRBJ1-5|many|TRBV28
CASNLRDSNQPQHF
TGTGCCAGCAACCTCCGGGACAGTAATCAGCCCCAGCATTTT
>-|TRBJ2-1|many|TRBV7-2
CASSPRGPTSYNEQFF
TGTGCCAGCAGTCCAAGAGGGCCCACTTCTTACAATGAGCAGTTCTTC
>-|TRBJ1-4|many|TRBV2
CASRYEAATNEKLFF
TGTGCCAGCAGATACGAGGCAGCAACTAATGAAAAACTGTTTTTT
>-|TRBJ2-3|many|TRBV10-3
CAIRAGSSTDTQYF
TGTGCCATCAGGGCAGGGTCTAGCACAGATACGCAGTATTTT
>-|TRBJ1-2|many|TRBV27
CASWQGLNGYTF
TGTGCCAGCTGGCAGGGACTCAATGGCTACACCTTC
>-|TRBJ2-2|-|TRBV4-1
CASSPSSMNTGELFF
TGCGCCAGCAGCCCCAGCAGCATGAACACCGGGGAGCTGTTTTTT
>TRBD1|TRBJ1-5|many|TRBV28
CASSVTGTGGFVVSNQPQHF
TGTGCCAGCAGTGTTACCGGGACAGGGGGCTTCGTGGTGAGCAATCAGCCCCAGCATTTT
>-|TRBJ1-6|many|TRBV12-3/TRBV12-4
CASRLGGKSPLHF
TGTGCCAGTCGTTTGGGGGGGAAATCACCCCTCCACTTT
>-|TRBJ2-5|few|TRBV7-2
CASSSGADRETQYF
TGTGCCAGCAGCTCAGGGGCGGATAGGGAGACCCAGTACTTC
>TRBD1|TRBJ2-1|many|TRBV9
CASSAGQGHNEQFF
TGTGCCAGCAGCGCGGGACAGGGTCACAATGAGCAGTTCTTC
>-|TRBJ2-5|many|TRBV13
CASSLGRETQYF
TGTGCCAGCAGCTTAGGTCGCGAGACCCAGTACTTC
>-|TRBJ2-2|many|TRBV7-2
CAGGQNTGELFF
TGTGCCGGGGGACAGAACACCGGGGAGCTGTTTTTT
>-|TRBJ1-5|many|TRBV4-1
CASSQQSSSIGHSNQPQHF
TGCGCCAGCAGCCAGCAGTCTTCCTCCATCGGGCATAGCAATCAGCCCCAGCATTTT
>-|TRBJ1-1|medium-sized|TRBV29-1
CSVGLGTQVTEAFF
TGCAGCGTTGGACTGGGGACGCAGGTTACTGAAGCTTTCTTT
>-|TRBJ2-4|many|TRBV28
CASSYSAKNIQYF
TGTGCCAGCAGTTATTCGGCCAAAAACATTCAGTACTTC
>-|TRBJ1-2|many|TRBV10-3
CAISENYGYTF
TGTGCCATCAGCGAAAACTATGGCTACACCTTC
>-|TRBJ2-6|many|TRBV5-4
CASSFGGASGANVLTF
TGTGCCAGCAGCTTCGGGGGAGCATCCGGGGCCAACGTCCTGACTTTC
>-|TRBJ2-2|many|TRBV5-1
CASSPPGSYYTGELFF
TGCGCCAGCAGCCCGCCGGGGAGCTATTACACCGGGGAGCTGTTTTTT
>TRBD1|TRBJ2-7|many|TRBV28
CASSPPDRAYEQYF
TGTGCCAGCAGTCCTCCCGACAGGGCATACGAGCAGTACTTC
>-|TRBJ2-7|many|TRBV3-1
CASSQDSSTVAREQYF
TGTGCCAGCAGCCAAGATTCTTCCACCGTTGCTCGGGAACAGTACTTC
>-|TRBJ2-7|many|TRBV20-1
CSARVDSYEQYF
TGCAGTGCTAGAGTTGACTCCTACGAGCAGTACTTC
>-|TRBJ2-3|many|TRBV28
CASSPRGRKYF
TGTGCCAGCAGCCCGCGGGGACGCAAGTATTTT
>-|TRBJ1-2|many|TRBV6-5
CASSSTAGERGYTF
TGTGCCAGCAGTTCCACGGCGGGGGAGAGAGGCTACACCTTC
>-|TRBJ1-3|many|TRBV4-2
CASSQDLPSGSGNTIYF
TGTGCCAGCAGCCAAGATCTGCCAAGTGGCTCTGGAAACACCATATATTTT
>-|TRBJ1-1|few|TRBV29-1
CSASDMNTEAFF
TGCAGCGCTTCCGACATGAACACTGAAGCTTTCTTT
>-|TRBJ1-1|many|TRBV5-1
CASIRQSTEAFF
TGCGCCAGCATCAGACAATCCACTGAAGCTTTCTTT
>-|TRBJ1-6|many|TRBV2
CASSGALLGSPLHF
TGTGCCAGCAGCGGAGCTCTATTGGGTTCACCCCTCCACTTT
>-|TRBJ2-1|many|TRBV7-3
CASSLGPSSYNEQFF
TGTGCCAGCAGCTTAGGACCGAGCTCCTACAATGAGCAGTTCTTC
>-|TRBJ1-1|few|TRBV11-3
CASSFPGKGPNTEAFF
TGTGCCAGCAGCTTTCCGGGAAAGGGCCCGAACACTGAAGCTTTCTTT
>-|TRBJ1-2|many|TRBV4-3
CASSQDLSGVIYGYTF
TGCGCCAGCAGCCAAGATCTCTCCGGGGTAATATATGGCTACACCTTC
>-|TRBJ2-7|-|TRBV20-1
CSAEGSIEQYF
TGCAGTGCTGAGGGGTCTATAGAGCAGTACTTC
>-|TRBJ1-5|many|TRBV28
CAASAGAKDQPQHF
TGTGCCGCTTCCGCGGGGGCGAAGGATCAGCCCCAGCATTTT
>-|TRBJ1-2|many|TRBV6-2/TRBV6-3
CASQGRNGYTF
TGTGCCAGCCAGGGAAGGAATGGCTACACCTTC
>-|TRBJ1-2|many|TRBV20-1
CSASLMGYTF
TGCAGTGCTAGTCTGATGGGCTACACCTTC